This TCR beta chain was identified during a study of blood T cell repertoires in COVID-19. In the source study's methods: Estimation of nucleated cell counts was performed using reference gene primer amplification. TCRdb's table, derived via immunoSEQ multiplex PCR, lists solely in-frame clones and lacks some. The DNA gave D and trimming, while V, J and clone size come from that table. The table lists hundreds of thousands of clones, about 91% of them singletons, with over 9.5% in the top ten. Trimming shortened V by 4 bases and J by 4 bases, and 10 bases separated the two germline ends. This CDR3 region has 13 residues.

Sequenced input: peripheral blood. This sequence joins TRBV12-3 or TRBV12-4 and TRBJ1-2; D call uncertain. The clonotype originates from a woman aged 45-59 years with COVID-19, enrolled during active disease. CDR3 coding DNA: TGTGCCAGCAGTTCAGGACTTAGCTATGGCTACACCTTC. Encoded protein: CASSSGLSYGYTF.